There are a few counts of the clone carrying this T cell receptor beta chain. Germline V CDR1 and CDR2: SGDLS, YYNGEE. Trimming shortened V by 4 bases and J by 4 bases, and 14 bases separated the two germline ends. The CDR3 is 14 residues long. The sample is drawn from a study of control samples from healthy donors and cancer patients. TCRdb's table, derived via immunoSEQ multiplex PCR, lists solely in-frame clones and lacks some. The profile shows some 90,000 clones, about 85% of them singletons. The sample consisted of blood. This chain connects TRBV9 to TRBJ1-2; D not resolved. The sequence came from a woman aged 45-60 years in good health. In DNA, the CDR3 is TGTGCCAGCAGCTCTACCCCGGACGGCTATGGCTACACCTTC. It yields the protein CASSSTPDGYGYTF.